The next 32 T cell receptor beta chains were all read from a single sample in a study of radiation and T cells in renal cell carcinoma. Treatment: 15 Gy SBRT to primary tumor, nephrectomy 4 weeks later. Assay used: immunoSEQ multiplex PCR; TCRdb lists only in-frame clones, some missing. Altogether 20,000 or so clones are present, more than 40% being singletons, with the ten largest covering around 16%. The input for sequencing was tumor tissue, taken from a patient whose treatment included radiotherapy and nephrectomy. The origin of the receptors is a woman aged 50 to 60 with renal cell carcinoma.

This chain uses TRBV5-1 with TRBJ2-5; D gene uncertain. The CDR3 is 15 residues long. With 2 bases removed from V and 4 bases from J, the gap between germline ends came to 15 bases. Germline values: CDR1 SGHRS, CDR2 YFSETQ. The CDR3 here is CASSFSGPVGETQYF. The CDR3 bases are TGCGCCAGCAGCTTCTCCGGGCCTGTAGGAGAGACCCAGTACTTC. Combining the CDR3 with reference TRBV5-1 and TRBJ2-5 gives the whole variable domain KAGVTQTPRYLIKTRGQQVTLSCSPISGHRSVSWYQQTPGQGLQFLFEYFSETQRNKGNFPGRFSGRQFSNSRSEMNVSTLELGDSALYLCASSFSGPVGETQYFGPGTRLLVL.

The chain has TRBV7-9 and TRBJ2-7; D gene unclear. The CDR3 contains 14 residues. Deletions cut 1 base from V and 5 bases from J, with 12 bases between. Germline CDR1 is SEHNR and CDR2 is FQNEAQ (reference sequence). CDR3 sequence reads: CASSLVGESHEQYF. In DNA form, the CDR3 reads TGTGCCAGCAGCTTAGTTGGGGAATCCCACGAGCAGTACTTC.

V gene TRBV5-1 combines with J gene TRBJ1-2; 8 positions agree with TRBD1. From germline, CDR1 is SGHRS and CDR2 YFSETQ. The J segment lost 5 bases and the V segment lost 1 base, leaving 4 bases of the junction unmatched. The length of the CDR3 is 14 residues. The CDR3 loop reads CASSLQGARYGYTF. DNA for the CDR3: TGCGCCAGCAGCTTGCAGGGGGCACGGTATGGCTACACCTTC.

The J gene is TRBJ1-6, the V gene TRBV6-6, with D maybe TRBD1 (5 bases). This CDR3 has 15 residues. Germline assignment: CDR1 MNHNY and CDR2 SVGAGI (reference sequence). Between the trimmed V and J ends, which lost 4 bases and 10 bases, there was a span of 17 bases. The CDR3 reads CASSFSEGERSPLHF. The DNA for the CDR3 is TGTGCCAGCAGTTTCTCGGAAGGGGAACGCTCACCCCTCCACTTT.

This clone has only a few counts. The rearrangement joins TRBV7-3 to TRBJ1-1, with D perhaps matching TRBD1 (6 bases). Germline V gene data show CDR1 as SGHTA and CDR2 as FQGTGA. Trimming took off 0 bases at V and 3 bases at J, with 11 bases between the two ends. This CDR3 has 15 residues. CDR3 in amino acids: CASSLTAGAYTEAFF. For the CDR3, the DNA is TGTGCCAGCAGCTTAACGGCGGGGGCATACACTGAAGCTTTCTTT.

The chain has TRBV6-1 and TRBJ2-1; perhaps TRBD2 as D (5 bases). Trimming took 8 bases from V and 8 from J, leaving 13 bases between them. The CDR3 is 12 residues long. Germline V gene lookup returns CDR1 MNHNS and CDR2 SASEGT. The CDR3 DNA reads TGTGCCAGCGGACTCGGCCGGGATGAGCAGTTCTTC. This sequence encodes CASGLGRDEQFF.

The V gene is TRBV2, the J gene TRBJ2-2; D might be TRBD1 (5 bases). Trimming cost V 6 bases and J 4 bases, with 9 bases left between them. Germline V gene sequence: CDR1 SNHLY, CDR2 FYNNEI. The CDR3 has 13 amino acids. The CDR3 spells CASRQGTTGELFF. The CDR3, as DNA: TGTGCCAGCAGGCAGGGTACCACCGGGGAGCTGTTTTTT.

CDR3 nucleotides: TGTGCCAGCAGCTTAAATGGGGACAGGGGCGTCTCTGGGGGCTACACCTTC. It encodes CASSLNGDRGVSGGYTF. V is TRBV11-2 and J is TRBJ1-2, with 10 bases matching TRBD1. Germline trimming cut 2 bases from V and 8 bases from J; bases unmatched to any gene: 14. Germline values: CDR1 SGHAT, CDR2 FQNNGV. The CDR3 runs 17 residues.

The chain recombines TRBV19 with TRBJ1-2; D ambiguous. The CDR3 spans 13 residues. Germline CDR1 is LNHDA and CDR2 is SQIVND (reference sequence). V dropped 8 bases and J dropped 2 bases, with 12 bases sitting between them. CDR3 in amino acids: CASWATTNYGYTF. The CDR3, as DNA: TGTGCCAGTTGGGCCACGACAAACTATGGCTACACCTTC. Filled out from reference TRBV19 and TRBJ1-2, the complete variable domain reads DGGITQSPKYLFRKEGQNVTLSCEQNLNHDAMYWYRQDPGQGLRLIYYSQIVNDFQKGDIAEGYSVSREKKESFPLTVTSAQKNPTAFYLCASWATTNYGYTFGSGTRLTVV.

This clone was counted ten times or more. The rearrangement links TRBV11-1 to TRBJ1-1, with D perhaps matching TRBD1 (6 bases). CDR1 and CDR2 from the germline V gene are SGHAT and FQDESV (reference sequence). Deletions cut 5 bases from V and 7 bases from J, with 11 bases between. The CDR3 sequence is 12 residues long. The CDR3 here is CASSGMDSEAFF. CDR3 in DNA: TGTGCCAGCAGCGGAATGGACAGTGAAGCTTTCTTT.

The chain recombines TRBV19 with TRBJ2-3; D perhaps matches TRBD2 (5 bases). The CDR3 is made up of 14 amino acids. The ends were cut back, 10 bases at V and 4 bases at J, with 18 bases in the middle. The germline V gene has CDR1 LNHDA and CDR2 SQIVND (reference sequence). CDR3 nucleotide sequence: TGTGCCACCAGCTGGACTCCCATTTCAGATACGCAGTATTTT. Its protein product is CATSWTPISDTQYF. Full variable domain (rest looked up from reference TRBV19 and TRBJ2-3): DGGITQSPKYLFRKEGQNVTLSCEQNLNHDAMYWYRQDPGQGLRLIYYSQIVNDFQKGDIAEGYSVSREKKESFPLTVTSAQKNPTAFYLCATSWTPISDTQYFGPGTRLTVL.

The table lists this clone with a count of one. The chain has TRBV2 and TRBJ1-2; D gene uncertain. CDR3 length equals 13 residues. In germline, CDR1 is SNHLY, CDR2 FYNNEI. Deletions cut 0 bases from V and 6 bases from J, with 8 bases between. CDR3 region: CASSEARGDGYTF. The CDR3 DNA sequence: TGTGCCAGCAGTGAAGCGCGGGGAGATGGCTACACCTTC. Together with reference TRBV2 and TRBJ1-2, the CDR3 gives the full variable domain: EPEVTQTPSHQVTQMGQEVILRCVPISNHLYFYWYRQILGQKVEFLVSFYNNEISEKSEIFDDQFSVERPDGSNFTLKIRSTKLEDSAMYFCASSEARGDGYTFGSGTRLTVV.

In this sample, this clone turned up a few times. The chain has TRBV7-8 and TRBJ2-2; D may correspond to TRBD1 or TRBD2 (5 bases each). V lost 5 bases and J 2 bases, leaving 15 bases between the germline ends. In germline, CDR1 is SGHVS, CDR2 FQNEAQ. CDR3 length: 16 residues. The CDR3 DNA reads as TGTGCCAGCAGCCCCACGGGGCGGACCAACACCGGGGAGCTGTTTTTT. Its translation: CASSPTGRTNTGELFF.

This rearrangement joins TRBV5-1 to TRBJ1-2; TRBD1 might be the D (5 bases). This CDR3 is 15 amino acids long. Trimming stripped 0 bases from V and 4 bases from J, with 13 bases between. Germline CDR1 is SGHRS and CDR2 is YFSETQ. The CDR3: CASSLEGIEVYGYTF. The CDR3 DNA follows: TGCGCCAGCAGCTTGGAGGGGATTGAGGTCTATGGCTACACCTTC. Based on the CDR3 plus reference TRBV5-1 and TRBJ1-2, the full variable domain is KAGVTQTPRYLIKTRGQQVTLSCSPISGHRSVSWYQQTPGQGLQFLFEYFSETQRNKGNFPGRFSGRQFSNSRSEMNVSTLELGDSALYLCASSLEGIEVYGYTFGSGTRLTVV.

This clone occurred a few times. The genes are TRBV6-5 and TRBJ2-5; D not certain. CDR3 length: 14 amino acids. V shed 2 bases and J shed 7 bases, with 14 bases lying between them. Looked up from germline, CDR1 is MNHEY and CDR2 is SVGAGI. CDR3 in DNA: TGTGCCAGCAGTTACGTACAACAGCCAGGGACCCAGTACTTC. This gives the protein CASSYVQQPGTQYF.

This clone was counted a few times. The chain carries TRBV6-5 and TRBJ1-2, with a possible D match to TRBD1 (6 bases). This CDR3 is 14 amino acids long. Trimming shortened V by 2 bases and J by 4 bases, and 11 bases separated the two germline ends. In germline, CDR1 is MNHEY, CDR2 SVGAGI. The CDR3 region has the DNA TGTGCCAGCAGTTACCGGGGGGCAGGCTATGGCTACACCTTC. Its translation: CASSYRGAGYGYTF.

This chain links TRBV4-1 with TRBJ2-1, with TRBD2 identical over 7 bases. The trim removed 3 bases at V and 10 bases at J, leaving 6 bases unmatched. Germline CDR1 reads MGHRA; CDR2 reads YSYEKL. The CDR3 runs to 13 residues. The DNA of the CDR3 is TGCGCCAGCAGCCAGGCTTCCGGGGGGGAGCAGTTCTTC. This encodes CASSQASGGEQFF.

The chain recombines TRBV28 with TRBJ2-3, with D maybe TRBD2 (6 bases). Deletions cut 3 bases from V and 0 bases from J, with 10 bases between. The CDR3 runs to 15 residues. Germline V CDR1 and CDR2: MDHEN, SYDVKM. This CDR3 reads CASSFSSGSTDTQYF. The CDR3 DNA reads TGTGCCAGCAGTTTTTCCAGCGGGAGCACAGATACGCAGTATTTT.

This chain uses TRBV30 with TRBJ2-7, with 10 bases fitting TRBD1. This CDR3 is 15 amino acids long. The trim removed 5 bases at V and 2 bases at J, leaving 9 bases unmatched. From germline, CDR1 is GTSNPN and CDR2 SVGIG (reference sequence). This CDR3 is CAWGAGQGYPYEQYF. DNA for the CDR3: TGTGCCTGGGGAGCGGGACAGGGGTACCCCTACGAGCAGTACTTC.

CDR3 nucleotides: TGTGCCAGCAGTGAAGCTTACGGGTATCAGCCCCAGCATTTT. Encoded protein: CASSEAYGYQPQHF. V and J are TRBV6-1 and TRBJ1-5; D is unresolved. The germline V gene has CDR1 MNHNS and CDR2 SASEGT. The CDR3 is 14 residues long. V was clipped by 0 bases and J by 5 bases, with 8 bases between them.

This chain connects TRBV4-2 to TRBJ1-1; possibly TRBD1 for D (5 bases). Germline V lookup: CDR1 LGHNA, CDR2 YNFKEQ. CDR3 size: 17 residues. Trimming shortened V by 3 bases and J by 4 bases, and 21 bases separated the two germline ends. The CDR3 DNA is TGTGCCAGCAGCCAGGGGCTTTGGCAGGGCGGGTTCACTGAAGCTTTCTTT. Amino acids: CASSQGLWQGGFTEAFF.

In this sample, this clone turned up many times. The CDR3, as DNA: TGTGCCACCAGCCTGGGACAGGGGGCCCGGAATGAGCAGTTCTTC. As protein: CATSLGQGARNEQFF. This chain connects TRBV15 to TRBJ2-1; 12 nucleotides agree with TRBD1. Germline assignment: CDR1 LNHNV and CDR2 YYDKDF (reference sequence). V gave up 5 bases and J gave up 7 bases; unmatched junction bases: 6. There are 15 residues in the CDR3.

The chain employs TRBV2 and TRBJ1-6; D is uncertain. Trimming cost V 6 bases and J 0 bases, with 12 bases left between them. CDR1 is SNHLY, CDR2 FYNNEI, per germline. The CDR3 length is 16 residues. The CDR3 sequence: CASRVDPSSYNSPLHF. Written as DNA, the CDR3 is TGTGCCAGCAGGGTCGACCCGAGCTCCTATAATTCACCCCTCCACTTT.

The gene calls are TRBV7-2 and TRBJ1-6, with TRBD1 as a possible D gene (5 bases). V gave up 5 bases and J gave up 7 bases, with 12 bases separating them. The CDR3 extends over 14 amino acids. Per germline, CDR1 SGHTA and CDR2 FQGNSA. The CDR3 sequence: CASSATGGNSPLHF. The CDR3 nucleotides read TGTGCCAGCAGCGCTACTGGGGGGAATTCACCCCTCCACTTT.

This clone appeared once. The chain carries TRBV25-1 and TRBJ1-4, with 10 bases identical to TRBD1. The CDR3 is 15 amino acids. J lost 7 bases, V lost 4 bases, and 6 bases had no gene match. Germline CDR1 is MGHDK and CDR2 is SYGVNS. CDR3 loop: CASSGWTGGGEKLFF. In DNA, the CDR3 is TGTGCCAGCAGTGGCTGGACAGGGGGAGGTGAAAAACTGTTTTTT.

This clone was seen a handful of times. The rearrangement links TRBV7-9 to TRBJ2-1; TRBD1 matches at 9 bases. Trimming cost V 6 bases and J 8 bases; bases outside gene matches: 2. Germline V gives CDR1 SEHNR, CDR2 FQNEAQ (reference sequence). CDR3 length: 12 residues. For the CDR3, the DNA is TGTGCCAGCAGTTGGACAGGGGATGAGCAGTTCTTC. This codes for CASSWTGDEQFF. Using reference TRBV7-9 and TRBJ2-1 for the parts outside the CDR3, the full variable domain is DTGVSQNPRHKITKRGQNVTFRCDPISEHNRLYWYRQTLGQGPEFLTYFQNEAQLEKSRLLSDRFSAERPKGSFSTLEIQRTEQGDSAMYLCASSWTGDEQFFGPGTRLTVL.

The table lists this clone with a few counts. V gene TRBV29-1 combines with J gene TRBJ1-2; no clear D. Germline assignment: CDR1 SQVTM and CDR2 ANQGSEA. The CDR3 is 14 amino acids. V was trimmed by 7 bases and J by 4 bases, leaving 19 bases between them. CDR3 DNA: TGCAGCGCAATGGACTCTCTTAAAGGCTATGGCTACACCTTC. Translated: CSAMDSLKGYGYTF.

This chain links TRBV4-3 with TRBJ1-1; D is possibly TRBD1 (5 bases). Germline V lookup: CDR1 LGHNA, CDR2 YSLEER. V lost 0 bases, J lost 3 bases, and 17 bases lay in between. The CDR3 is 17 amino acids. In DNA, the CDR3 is TGCGCCAGCAGCCAAGATGGGGGGTTGGGGCCGGACACTGAAGCTTTCTTT. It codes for CASSQDGGLGPDTEAFF.

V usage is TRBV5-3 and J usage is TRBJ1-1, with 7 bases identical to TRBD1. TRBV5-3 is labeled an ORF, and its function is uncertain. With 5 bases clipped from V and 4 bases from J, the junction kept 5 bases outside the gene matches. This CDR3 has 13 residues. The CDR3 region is CARRSQGFTEAFF. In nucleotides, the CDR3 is TGTGCCAGAAGATCACAGGGGTTCACTGAAGCTTTCTTT.

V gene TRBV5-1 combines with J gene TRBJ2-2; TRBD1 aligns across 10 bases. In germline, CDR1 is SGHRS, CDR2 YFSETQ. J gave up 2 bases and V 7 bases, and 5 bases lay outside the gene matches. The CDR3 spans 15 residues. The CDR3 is CASSSTGGNTGELFF. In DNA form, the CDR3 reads TGCGCCAGCTCATCGACAGGGGGCAACACCGGGGAGCTGTTTTTT. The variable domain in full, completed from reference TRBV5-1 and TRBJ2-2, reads KAGVTQTPRYLIKTRGQQVTLSCSPISGHRSVSWYQQTPGQGLQFLFEYFSETQRNKGNFPGRFSGRQFSNSRSEMNVSTLELGDSALYLCASSSTGGNTGELFFGEGSRLTVL.

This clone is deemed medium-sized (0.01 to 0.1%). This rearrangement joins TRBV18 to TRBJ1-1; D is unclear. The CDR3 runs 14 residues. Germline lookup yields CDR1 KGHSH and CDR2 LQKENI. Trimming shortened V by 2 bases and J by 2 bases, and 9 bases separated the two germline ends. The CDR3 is CASSPAGINTEAFF. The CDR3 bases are TGTGCCAGCTCACCAGCAGGCATTAACACTGAAGCTTTCTTT.

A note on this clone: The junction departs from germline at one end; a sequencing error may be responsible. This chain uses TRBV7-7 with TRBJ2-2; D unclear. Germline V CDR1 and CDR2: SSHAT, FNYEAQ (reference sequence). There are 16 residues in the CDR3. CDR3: CASSDTAGTNTGELFF. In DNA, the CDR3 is TGTGCTAGCAGCGATACAGCTGGAACGAACACCGGGGAGCTGTTTTTT.